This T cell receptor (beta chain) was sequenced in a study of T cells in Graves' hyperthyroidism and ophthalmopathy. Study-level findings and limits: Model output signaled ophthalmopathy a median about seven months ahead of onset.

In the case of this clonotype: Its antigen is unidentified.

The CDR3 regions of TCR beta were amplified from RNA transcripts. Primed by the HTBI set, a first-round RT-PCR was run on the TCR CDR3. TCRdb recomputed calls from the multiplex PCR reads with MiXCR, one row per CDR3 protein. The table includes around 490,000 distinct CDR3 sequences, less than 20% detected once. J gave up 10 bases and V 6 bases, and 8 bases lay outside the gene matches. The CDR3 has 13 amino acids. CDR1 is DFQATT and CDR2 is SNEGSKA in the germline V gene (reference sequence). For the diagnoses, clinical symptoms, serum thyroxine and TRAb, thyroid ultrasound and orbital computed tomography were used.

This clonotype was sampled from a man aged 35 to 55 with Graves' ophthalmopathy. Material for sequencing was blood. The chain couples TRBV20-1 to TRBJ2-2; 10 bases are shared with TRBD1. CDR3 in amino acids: CSATGQGKAELFF. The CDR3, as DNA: TGCAGTGCAACGGGACAGGGGAAAGCGGAGCTGTTTTTT.